A selection of T cell receptor beta chains follows, all from one sample in a study of Graves' ophthalmopathy and Graves' hyperthyroidism. MiXCR, applied by TCRdb to the multiplex PCR reads, yields one record per CDR3 protein. The sample has 450,000 to 600,000 distinct CDR3 sequences, approximately 35% seen once. The specimen sequenced was peripheral blood or thyroid tissue (not recorded which). The receptors were gathered from an adult man with Graves' hyperthyroidism. The CDR3 runs from the conserved cysteine through the conserved F or W. Fields, in order: J gene, D gene, V gene, CDR3 protein. A D gene is named only where the DNA matches it firmly.

>TRBJ2-7|.|TRBV20-1
CSARDLSSGTYNEQYF
>TRBJ2-2|TRBD1|TRBV7-9
CASTLGQYTGELFF
>TRBJ1-3|.|TRBV15
CATSRDFSGNTIYF
>TRBJ1-5|.|TRBV7-8
CASSQIFWGLGPRHF
>TRBJ2-7|.|TRBV7-3
CASSSPKRGGEQYF
>TRBJ1-1|.|TRBV28
CASSLLVRDTEAFF
>TRBJ1-4|.|TRBV7-2
CASTLRPKRRNAEKLFF
>TRBJ1-5|.|TRBV2
CASSEDVGSLNQPQHF
>TRBJ1-5|TRBD1|TRBV6-6
CASSPPTGGKNQPQHF
>TRBJ1-5|TRBD1|TRBV24-1
CATKGTGPNQPQHF
>TRBJ2-7|.|TRBV6-5
CASSYTTRSYEQYF